Listed here is a single TCR beta chain. The specificity of this receptor is unknown. Base qualities are not provided; no much larger clone lies one nucleotide away. The data originate from a study of T cell repertoires in cytomegalovirus infection (dated by TCRdb to about 2019). With regard to the full study: The peptide stimulations were aimed at well-studied HLA-B-restricted epitopes as well as recently identified HLA-C-restricted CMV epitopes, whose presentation resists viral immunomodulation. The HLA type of each donor mattered for the analysis, because public TCR beta signatures pointed to carriage of CMV infection along with the matching HLA type.

Overall study outcomes, separate from this receptor: The ex vivo response was dominated by HLA-C-restricted CMV-specific TCR beta clonotypes, which also provided the single most frequent clonotype in two of eight donors. In both this cohort and an independent cohort of more than 350 donors, the cumulative frequency of public TCR beta family members distinguished carriers of CMV infection plus the relevant HLA type.

Data came from an Illumina HiSeq 1500. The public reads were quality trimmed at Q25 with fastp and then assembled into clones with MiXCR by TCRdb, keeping productive beta chains. Merged by CDR3 protein, the rows form single entries marked with the most common genes and DNA. Across this sample there are approximately 350,000 distinct CDR3 sequences, with approximately 35% seen only once. The ten largest make up less than 15% of the sample. The intended sense of this specimen's treatment or condition label: in vitro stimulation with specific CMV peptide epitopes to enrich CMV-specific T cells. The specimen was cultured PBMCs, collected from culture after CMV antigen stimulation. This receptor was obtained from a human donor in good health (CMV status not recorded). Some clones in this sample may be carry-over from other donors' samples.

The nucleotide sequence is given as TGTGCCAGCAGCTTTCCTCAGGGAAGGGGTGGCTACACCTTC. Translated, this gives CASSFPQGRGGYTF. Here the chain combines TRBV11-2 and TRBJ1-2; possibly the D gene is TRBD1, per 5 matching bases. CDR1 SGHAT and CDR2 FQNNGV were looked up in the germline V gene. The CDR3 starts with the cysteine, ends with the phenylalanine, and has 14 residues. Just CDR3 DNA is preserved here, 42 bases in frame from base 1. Deletion took 3 bases off V and 7 bases off J, with a span of 15 bases between the germline ends.